This entry lists 12 T cell receptor beta chains sequenced from one sample in a study of beta chain features in type 1 diabetes. Expressed TCRB transcripts were sequenced, since all the RNA that had been isolated was reverse transcribed. The method was immunoSEQ multiplex PCR; TCRdb's version includes in-frame clones alone and lacks a portion of them. The sample includes about 360,000 clones, around an eighth seen only once; the top ten take more than 0.015%. The sample comprised naive CD4+ T cells from blood. The receptors shown here come from a man aged 18-30 years in good health.

This clone was detected only a few times. The rearrangement links TRBV19 to TRBJ2-2; TRBD1 is a possible D gene (5 bases). This CDR3 is 13 amino acids long. Between the trimmed V and J ends, which lost 3 bases and 5 bases, there was a span of 7 bases. Germline CDR1 and CDR2: LNHDA and SQIVND (reference sequence). The CDR3 here is CASSISGTGELFF. The CDR3 DNA reads TGTGCCAGTAGTATCTCAGGGACCGGGGAGCTGTTTTTT.

This clone turned up a few times. V and J are TRBV30 and TRBJ1-2; D not certain. V dropped 0 bases and J dropped 4 bases, with 9 bases sitting between them. The CDR3 extends over 13 amino acids. Germline lookup yields CDR1 GTSNPN and CDR2 SVGIG (reference sequence). CDR3 residues: CAWSVLHRYGYTF. In nucleotides, the CDR3 is TGTGCCTGGAGTGTACTTCATCGCTATGGCTACACCTTC.

The chain has TRBV7-3 and TRBJ2-3, with 9 bases matching TRBD1. CDR1 SGHTA and CDR2 FQGTGA come from the germline V gene. This CDR3 has 16 residues. With V trimmed by 0 bases and J by 1 base, 2 bases remained unmatched. CDR3 sequence reads: CASSLTWTGGTDTQYF. CDR3 in DNA: TGTGCCAGCAGCTTAACGTGGACAGGGGGCACAGATACGCAGTATTTT.

The chain carries TRBV5-5 and TRBJ2-7; tentatively, D is TRBD1 (5 bases). CDR1 SGHKS and CDR2 YYEKEE come from the germline V gene (reference sequence). The CDR3 covers 15 residues. The ends were cut back, 1 base at V and 3 bases at J, with 14 bases in the middle. The chain's CDR3 is CASSLTGQGGYEQYF. The CDR3 coding sequence is TGTGCCAGCAGCTTGACCGGGCAGGGTGGCTACGAGCAGTACTTC.

In its sample, this clone was seen a few times. The chain carries TRBV14 and TRBJ1-2; D is perhaps TRBD1 (5 bases). V was shortened by 0 bases and J by 6 bases, with 11 bases between the two germline ends. The CDR3 is 14 residues long. Per the germline V gene, CDR1 is SGHDN and CDR2 is FVKESK. In DNA form, the CDR3 reads TGTGCCAGCAGCCAAGACAGGGCTAGGAATGGCTACACCTTC. This encodes CASSQDRARNGYTF.

V and J are TRBV7-9 and TRBJ1-5; no clear D gene. This CDR3 is 13 amino acids long. Per germline, CDR1 SEHNR and CDR2 FQNEAQ (reference sequence). Deletions cut 3 bases from V and 9 bases from J, with 12 bases between. The CDR3 is CASSLAGHVPQHF. CDR3 nucleotides: TGTGCCAGCAGCTTGGCGGGCCATGTGCCCCAGCATTTT. Drawing the rest from reference TRBV7-9 and TRBJ1-5, the complete variable domain is DTGVSQNPRHKITKRGQNVTFRCDPISEHNRLYWYRQTLGQGPEFLTYFQNEAQLEKSRLLSDRFSAERPKGSFSTLEIQRTEQGDSAMYLCASSLAGHVPQHFGDGTRLSIL.

This clone was found a few times. The rearrangement joins TRBV30 to TRBJ2-3; TRBD2 matches 7 bases. J lost 2 bases, V lost 3 bases, and 5 bases had no gene match. The CDR3 has 14 amino acids. Germline lookup yields CDR1 GTSNPN and CDR2 SVGIG (reference sequence). In DNA, the CDR3 is TGTGCCTGGAGGAGAGGGACTATCACAGATACGCAGTATTTT. The encoded protein is CAWRRGTITDTQYF.

Comments on this clone: This sample also contains other DNA sequences that code for the same CDR3. This chain connects TRBV6-5 to TRBJ2-7, with 12 nucleotides matching TRBD1. From germline, CDR1 is MNHEY and CDR2 SVGAGI. CDR3 length: 13 amino acids. V was clipped by 5 bases and J by 5 bases; unmatched bases: 1. CDR3 residues: CASSRDRGHEQYF. The CDR3 DNA sequence: TGTGCCAGCAGTAGGGACAGGGGGCACGAGCAGTACTTC.

This clone has more than one count but fewer than ten. The junction departs from the called germline gene at one end, perhaps through a read error. The chain is built from TRBV5-1 and TRBJ2-7; 9 bases are shared with TRBD1. CDR3 length equals 12 residues. The germline V gene encodes CDR1 SGHRS and CDR2 YFSETQ. Here the CDR3 DNA reads TGCGCCAGCAGCCTACAGGGGGCCTATATCCAATTC. Amino acids: CASSLQGAYIQF.

This chain links TRBV28 with TRBJ2-7; D is possibly TRBD1 (5 bases). V was cut by 3 bases and J by 7 bases, with 22 bases left in between. Germline V gives CDR1 MDHEN, CDR2 SYDVKM. CDR3 length: 16 amino acids. CDR3 residues: CASSFLQGYRSFEQYF. In nucleotides, the CDR3 is TGTGCCAGCAGTTTTCTCCAGGGATATCGGTCCTTTGAGCAGTACTTC.

The genes are TRBV18 and TRBJ2-1; 9 positions match TRBD2. The germline CDR1 and CDR2 sequences are KGHSH and LQKENI. The CDR3 extends over 21 amino acids. V lost 2 bases and J lost 8; bases outside the gene matches: 25. CDR3 nucleotides: TGTGCCAGCTCACCAAATGCCGACGATTTTAGCGGGGGACCCGGTAGCGATGAGCAGTTCTTC. Translation gives CASSPNADDFSGGPGSDEQFF.

The chain joins TRBV19 to TRBJ2-5, with D maybe TRBD2 (6 bases). The germline CDR1 and CDR2 sequences are LNHDA and SQIVND (reference sequence). The CDR3 is 13 amino acids. V was clipped by 5 bases and J by 5 bases, with 12 bases between them. For the CDR3, the DNA is TGTGCCAGTAGTTCTCGACGGGGGGAGACCCAGTACTTC. Translating gives CASSSRRGETQYF.